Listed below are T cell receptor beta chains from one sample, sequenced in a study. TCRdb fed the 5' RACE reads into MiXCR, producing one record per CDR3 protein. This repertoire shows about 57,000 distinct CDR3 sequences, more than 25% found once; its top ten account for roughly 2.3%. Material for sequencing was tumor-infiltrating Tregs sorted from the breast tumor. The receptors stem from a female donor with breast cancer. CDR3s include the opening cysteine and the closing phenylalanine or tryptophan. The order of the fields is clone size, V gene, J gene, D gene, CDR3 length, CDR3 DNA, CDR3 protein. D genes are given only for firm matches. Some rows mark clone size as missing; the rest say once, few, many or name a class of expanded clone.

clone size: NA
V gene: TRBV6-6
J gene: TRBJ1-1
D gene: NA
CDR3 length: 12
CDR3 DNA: TGTGCCGGCAGTTCTACGAACACTGAAGCTTTCTTT
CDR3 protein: CAGSSTNTEAFF

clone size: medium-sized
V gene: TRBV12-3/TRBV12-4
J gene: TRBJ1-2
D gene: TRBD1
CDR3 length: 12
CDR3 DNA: TGTGCCAGCAACACAGGGGGCCTAGGCTACACCTTC
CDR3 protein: CASNTGGLGYTF

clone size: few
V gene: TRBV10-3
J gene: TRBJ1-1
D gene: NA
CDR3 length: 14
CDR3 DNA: TGTGCCATCAGCTATATAGCGATGAACACTGAAGCTTTCTTT
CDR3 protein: CAISYIAMNTEAFF

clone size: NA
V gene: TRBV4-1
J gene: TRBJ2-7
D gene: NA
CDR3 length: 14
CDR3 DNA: TGCGCCAGCAGCCAAGATCAGCACATTAACGAGCAGTACTTC
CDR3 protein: CASSQDQHINEQYF

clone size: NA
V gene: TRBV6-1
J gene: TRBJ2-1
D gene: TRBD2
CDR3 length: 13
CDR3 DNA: TGTGCCAGCAAGTCTAGCGGGATCTATGAGCAGTTCTTC
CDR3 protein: CASKSSGIYEQFF

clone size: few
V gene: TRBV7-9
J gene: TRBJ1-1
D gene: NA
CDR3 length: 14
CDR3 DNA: TGTGCCAGCAGCTTATTGGGGCCGGGGACTGAAGCTTTCTTT
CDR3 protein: CASSLLGPGTEAFF

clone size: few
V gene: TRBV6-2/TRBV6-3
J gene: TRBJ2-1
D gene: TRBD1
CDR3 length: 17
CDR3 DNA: TGTGCCAGCAGTTCCAGGACAGGGTCGAGCTCCTACAATGAGCAGTTCTTC
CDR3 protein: CASSSRTGSSSYNEQFF

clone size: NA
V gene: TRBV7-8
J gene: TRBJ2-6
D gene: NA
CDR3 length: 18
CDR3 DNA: TGTGCCAGCAGCCTAATCCCCTTGACCCCTAGCCAGGCCAACGTCCTGACTTTC
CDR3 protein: CASSLIPLTPSQANVLTF

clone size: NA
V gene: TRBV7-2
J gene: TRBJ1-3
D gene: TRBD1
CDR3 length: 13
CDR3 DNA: TGTGCCAGCAGCACCGGACAGGTGGACACCATATATTTT
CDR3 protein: CASSTGQVDTIYF

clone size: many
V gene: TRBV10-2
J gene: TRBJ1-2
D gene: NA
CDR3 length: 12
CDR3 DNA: TGCGCCAGAGTCCGGGACAACTATGGCTACACCTTC
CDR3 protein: CARVRDNYGYTF

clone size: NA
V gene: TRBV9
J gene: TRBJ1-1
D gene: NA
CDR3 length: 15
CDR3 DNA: TGTGCCAGCAGCGTAGGGGGGGAGCGGAACACTGAAGCTTTCTTT
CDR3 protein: CASSVGGERNTEAFF

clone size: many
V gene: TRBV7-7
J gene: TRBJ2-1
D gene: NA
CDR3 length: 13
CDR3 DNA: TGTGCTAGCAGCTTAGGGTCTTTCAATGAGCAGTTCTTC
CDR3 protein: CASSLGSFNEQFF

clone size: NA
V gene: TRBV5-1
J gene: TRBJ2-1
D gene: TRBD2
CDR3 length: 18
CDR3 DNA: TGCGCCAGCAGCTCGAATGATATAGCGGGAGGGCGCGACAATGAGCAGTTCTTC
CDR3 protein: CASSSNDIAGGRDNEQFF

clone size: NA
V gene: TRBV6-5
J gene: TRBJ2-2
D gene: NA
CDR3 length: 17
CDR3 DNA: TGTGCCAGCAGTTACTCGATTGTGAGGGCCGTTTCCGGGGAGCTGTTTTTT
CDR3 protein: CASSYSIVRAVSGELFF

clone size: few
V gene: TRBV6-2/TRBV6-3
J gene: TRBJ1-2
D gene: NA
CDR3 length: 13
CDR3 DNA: TGTGCCTGTACAGGCCCTTCTAACTATGGCTACACCTTC
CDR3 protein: CACTGPSNYGYTF

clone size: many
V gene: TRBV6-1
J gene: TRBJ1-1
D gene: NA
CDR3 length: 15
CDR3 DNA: TGTGCCAGCAGTCCCCTCCGGTTAACCAGCACTGAAGCTTTCTTT
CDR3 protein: CASSPLRLTSTEAFF

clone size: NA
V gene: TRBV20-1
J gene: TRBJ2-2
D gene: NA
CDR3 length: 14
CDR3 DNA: TGCAGTGCTGCAAACCGACGTGGGACCGGGGAGCTGTTTTTT
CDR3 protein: CSAANRRGTGELFF

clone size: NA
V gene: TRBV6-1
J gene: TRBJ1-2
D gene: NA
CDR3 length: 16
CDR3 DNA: TGTGCCAGCGGTGATCGGGTCAGGGGTACTAACTATGGCTACACCTTC
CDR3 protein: CASGDRVRGTNYGYTF

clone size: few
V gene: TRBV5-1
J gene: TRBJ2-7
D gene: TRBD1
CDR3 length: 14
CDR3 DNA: TGCGCCAGCAGCTTGTGGGGGACAGGGGGCGAGCAGTACTTC
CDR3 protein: CASSLWGTGGEQYF

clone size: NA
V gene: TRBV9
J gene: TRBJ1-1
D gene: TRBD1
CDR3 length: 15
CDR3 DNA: TGTACCAGCAGCCCCCAGACAGGGACTGGAACTGAAGCTTTCTTT
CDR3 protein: CTSSPQTGTGTEAFF

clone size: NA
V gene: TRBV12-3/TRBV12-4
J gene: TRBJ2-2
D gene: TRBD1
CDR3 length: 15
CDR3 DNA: TGTGCCAGCAGGGCTACAGGGGTGAACACCGGGGAGCTGTTTTTT
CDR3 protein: CASRATGVNTGELFF

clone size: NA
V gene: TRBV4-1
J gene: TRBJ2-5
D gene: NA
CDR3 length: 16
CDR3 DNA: TGCGCCAGCAGCCAAGTGGTAGCGGTAGCGGAAGAGACCCAGTACTTC
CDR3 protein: CASSQVVAVAEETQYF

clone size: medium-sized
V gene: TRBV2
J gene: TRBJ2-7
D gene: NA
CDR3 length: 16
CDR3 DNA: TGTGCCAGCAGTGTCCTTGACAGGAAAATATCCTACGAGCAGTACTTC
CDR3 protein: CASSVLDRKISYEQYF

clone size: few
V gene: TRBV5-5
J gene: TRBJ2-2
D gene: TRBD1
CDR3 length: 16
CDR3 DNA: TGTGCCAGCAGCACAACCCAGGGGGCGGAATCCGGGGAGCTGTTTTTT
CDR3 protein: CASSTTQGAESGELFF

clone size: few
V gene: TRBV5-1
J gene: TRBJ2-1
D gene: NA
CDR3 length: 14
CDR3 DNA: TGCGCCAGCAGCCCATTAAGCTCCTACAATGAGCAGTTCTTC
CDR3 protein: CASSPLSSYNEQFF

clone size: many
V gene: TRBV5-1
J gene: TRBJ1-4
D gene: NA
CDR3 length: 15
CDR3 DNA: TGCGCCAGCAGCTTGTCAGGGTCCACTAATGAAAAACTGTTTTTT
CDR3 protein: CASSLSGSTNEKLFF

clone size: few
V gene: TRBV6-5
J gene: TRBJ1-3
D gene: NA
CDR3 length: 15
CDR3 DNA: TGTGCCAGCAGCCTCAACAGGGCTTGGGGAAACACCATATATTTT
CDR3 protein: CASSLNRAWGNTIYF

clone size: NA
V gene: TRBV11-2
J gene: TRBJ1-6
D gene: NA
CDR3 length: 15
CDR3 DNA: TGTGTCAGCAGCCGATCCGGACTACAACCTTATAAAACCCACTTT
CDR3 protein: CVSSRSGLQPYKTHF

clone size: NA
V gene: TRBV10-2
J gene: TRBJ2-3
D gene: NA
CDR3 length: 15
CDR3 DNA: TGCGCCAGCGCCACCGGGTCCCAACGTCTAGATACGCAGTATTTT
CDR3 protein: CASATGSQRLDTQYF

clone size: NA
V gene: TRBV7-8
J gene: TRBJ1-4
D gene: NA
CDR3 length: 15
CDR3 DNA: TGTGCCAGCAGCCCCTCGGGGGCCGTACGGGCAAAACTGTTTTTT
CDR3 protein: CASSPSGAVRAKLFF

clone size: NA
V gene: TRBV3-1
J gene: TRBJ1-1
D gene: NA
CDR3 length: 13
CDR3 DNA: TGTGCCAGCAGCCAAGATGGAGGCACCGAAGCTTTCTTT
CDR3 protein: CASSQDGGTEAFF

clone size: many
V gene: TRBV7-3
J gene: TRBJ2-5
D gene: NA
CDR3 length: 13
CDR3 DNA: TGTGCCAGCAGCCTCCGCTCCCAAGAGACCCAGTACTTC
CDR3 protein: CASSLRSQETQYF

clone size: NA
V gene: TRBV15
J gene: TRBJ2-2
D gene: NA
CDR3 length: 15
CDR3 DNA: TGTGCCACCAGCAGAGAGGCAGGGTCGGTCGGGGAGCTGTTTTTT
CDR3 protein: CATSREAGSVGELFF

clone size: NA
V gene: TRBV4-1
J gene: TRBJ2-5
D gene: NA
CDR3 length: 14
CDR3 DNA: TGCGCCAGCAGCCAAGATGGGCTATGGGAGACCCAGTACTTC
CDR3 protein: CASSQDGLWETQYF

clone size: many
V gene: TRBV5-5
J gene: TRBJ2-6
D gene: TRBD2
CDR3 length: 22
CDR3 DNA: TGTGCCAGCAGCTCCCCCATGGGGACTAGCGGATTCCCCAACTCTGGGGCCAACGTCCTGACTTTC
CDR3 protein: CASSSPMGTSGFPNSGANVLTF

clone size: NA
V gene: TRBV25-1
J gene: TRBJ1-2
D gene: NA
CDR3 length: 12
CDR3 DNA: TGTGCCAGCGCGGACACAAACTATGGCTACACCTTC
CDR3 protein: CASADTNYGYTF

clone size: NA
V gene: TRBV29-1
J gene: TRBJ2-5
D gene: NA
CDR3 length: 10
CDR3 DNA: TGCAGCGCCGGCGAAGAGACCCAGTACTTC
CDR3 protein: CSAGEETQYF

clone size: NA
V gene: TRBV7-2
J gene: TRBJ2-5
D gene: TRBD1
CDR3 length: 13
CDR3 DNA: TGTGCCAGCAGCACAGGGGGCCAAGGGACCCAGTACTTC
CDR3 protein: CASSTGGQGTQYF

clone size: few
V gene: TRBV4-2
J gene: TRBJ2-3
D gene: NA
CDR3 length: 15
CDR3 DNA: TGTGCCAGCAGTCTCAAGAATGTCGGCGCAGATACGCAGTATTTT
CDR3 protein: CASSLKNVGADTQYF

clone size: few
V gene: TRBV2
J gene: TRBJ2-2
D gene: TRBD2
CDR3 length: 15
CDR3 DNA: TGTGCCAGCACGGGGCTAGCGGGGCCCACCGGGGAGCTGTTTTTT
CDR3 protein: CASTGLAGPTGELFF

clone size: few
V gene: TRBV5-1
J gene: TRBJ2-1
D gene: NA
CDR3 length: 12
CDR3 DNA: TGCGCCAGCAGCTTGGATGGTAGCAAGCAGTTCTTC
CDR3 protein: CASSLDGSKQFF

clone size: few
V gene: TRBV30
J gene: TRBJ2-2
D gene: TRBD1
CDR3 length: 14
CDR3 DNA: TGTGCCTGGAAGATGACAGGGTGGACCGGGGAGCTGTTTTTT
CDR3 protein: CAWKMTGWTGELFF

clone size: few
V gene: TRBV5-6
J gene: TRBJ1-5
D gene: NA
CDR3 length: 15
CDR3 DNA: TGTGCCAGCAGCTTGGCAGGGTATAGCAATCAGCCCCAGCATTTT
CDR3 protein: CASSLAGYSNQPQHF

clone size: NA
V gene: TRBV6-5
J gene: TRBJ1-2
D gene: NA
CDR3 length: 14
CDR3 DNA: TGTGCCAGCAGTTACACCGAGGGAAAGGGTTCCTACACCTTC
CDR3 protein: CASSYTEGKGSYTF

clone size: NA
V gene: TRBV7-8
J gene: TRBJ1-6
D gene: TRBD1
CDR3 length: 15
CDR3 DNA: TGTGCCAGCAGCTCAGAGGGGGCCGGTGGTTCACCCCTCCACTTT
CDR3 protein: CASSSEGAGGSPLHF

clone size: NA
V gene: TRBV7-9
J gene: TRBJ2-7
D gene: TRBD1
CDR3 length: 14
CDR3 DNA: TGTGCCAGCAGCATGGGACAGGGGGCGGGTGAGCAGTACTTC
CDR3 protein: CASSMGQGAGEQYF